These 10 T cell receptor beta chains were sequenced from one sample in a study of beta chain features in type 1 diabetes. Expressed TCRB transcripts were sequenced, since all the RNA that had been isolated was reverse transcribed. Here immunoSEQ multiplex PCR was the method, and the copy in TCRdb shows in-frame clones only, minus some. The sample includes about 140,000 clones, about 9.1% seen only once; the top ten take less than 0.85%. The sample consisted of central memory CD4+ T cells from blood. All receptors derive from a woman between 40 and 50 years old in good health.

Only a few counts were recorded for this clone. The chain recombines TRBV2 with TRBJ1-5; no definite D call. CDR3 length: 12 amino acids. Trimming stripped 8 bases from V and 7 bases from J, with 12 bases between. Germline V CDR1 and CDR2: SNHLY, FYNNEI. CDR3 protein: CASSRGPQPQHF. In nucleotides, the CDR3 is TGTGCCAGCTCACGAGGGCCGCAGCCCCAGCATTTT.

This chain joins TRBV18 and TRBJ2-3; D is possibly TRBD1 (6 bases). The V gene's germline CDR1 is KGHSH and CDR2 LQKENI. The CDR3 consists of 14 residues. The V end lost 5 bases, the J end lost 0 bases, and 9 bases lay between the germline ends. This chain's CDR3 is CASSAGQSTDTQYF. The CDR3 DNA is TGTGCCAGCTCAGCCGGACAGAGCACAGATACGCAGTATTTT.

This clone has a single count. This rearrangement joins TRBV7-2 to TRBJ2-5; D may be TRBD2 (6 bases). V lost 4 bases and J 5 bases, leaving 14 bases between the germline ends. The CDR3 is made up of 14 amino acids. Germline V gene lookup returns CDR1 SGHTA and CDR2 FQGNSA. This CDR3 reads CASSSLLGLETQYF. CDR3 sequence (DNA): TGTGCCAGCAGCTCTCTGCTGGGACTCGAGACCCAGTACTTC.

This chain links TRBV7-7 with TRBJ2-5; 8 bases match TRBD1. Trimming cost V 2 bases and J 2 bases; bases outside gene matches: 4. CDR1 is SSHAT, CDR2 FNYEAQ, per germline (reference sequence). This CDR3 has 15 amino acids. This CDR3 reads CASSLSHRGQETQYF. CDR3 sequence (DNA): TGTGCCAGCAGCTTATCCCACAGGGGGCAAGAGACCCAGTACTTC.

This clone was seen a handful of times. CDR3 bases: TGTGCTAGTGGTTTGGAACAGGGCTCTGGAAACACCATATATTTT. It encodes CASGLEQGSGNTIYF. The V gene is TRBV12-5, the J gene TRBJ1-3; D may be TRBD1 (6 bases). The ends were cut back, 1 base at V and 0 bases at J, with 7 bases in the middle. CDR1 and CDR2 from the germline V gene are LGHNT and FRNRAP. The CDR3 is 15 amino acids.

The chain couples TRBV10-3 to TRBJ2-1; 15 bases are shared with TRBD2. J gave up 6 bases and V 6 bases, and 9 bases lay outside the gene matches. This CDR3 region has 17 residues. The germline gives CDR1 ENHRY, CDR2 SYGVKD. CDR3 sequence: CAIRNIGTSGGFNEQFF. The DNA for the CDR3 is TGTGCCATCAGGAACATCGGGACTAGCGGGGGGTTCAATGAGCAGTTCTTC.

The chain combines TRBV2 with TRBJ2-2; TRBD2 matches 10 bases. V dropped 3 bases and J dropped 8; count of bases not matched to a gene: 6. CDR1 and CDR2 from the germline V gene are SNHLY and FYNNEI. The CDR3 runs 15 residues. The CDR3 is CASSDRVLAGGELFF. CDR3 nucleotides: TGTGCCAGCAGTGATAGGGTACTAGCGGGAGGGGAGCTGTTTTTT.

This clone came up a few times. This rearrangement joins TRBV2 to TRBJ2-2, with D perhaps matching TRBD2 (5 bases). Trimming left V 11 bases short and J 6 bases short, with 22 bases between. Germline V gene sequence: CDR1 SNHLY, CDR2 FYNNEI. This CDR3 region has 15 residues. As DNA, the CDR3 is TGTGCCGGCTCCGGAGGTAGCTCATTGCCCGGGGAGCTGTTTTTT. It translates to CAGSGGSSLPGELFF.

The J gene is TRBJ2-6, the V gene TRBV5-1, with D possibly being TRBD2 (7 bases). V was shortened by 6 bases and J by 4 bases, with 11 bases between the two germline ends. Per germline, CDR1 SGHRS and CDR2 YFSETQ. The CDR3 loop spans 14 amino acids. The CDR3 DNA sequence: TGCGCCAGCATGGGGGGGCCCGGGGCCAACGTCCTGACTTTC. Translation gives CASMGGPGANVLTF.

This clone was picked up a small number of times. DNA of the CDR3: TGTGCCAGCAGTGCACCAGGGGGCGCTGGGGGCTACACCTTC. As protein: CASSAPGGAGGYTF. The chain combines TRBV25-1 with TRBJ1-2; TRBD1 matches 8 bases. This CDR3 region has 14 residues. The V and J ends lost 4 bases and 8 bases, in that order; junction bases with no gene match: 9. Per germline, CDR1 MGHDK and CDR2 SYGVNS.